The rows below give T cell receptor beta chains drawn from one sample of a study of control samples from healthy donors and cancer patients. Sequencing used immunoSEQ multiplex PCR; TCRdb keeps in-frame clones, though not all of them. The sample has over 30,000 clones; around 86% are singletons. Sequencing was performed on PBMCs. The receptors originated from a woman in her 40s with lung cancer. Each CDR3 is given with its conserved first and last residue. A D gene is named only where the DNA matches it firmly. Size tells how often a clone was seen (once, few, many) or the class of an expanded clone, and some rows leave it out.

V,D,J,size,CDR3,DNA
TRBV20-1,TRBD1,TRBJ1-2,-,CSASSPSDRGRGYTF,TGCAGTGCTAGTTCCCCCTCGGACAGGGGCAGAGGCTACACCTTC
TRBV11-2,-,TRBJ1-1,-,CASSTSRSGAFF,TGTGCCAGCAGCACCTCCCGGTCGGGGGCTTTCTTT
TRBV25-1,-,TRBJ1-6,once,CASSELTEAYNSPLHF,TGTGCCAGCAGTGAATTGACAGAGGCTTACAATTCACCCCTCCACTTT
TRBV12-3/TRBV12-4,-,TRBJ1-4,-,CASSPGSNEKLFF,TGTGCCAGCAGTCCCGGGAGCAATGAAAAACTGTTTTTT
TRBV19,TRBD1,TRBJ1-1,-,CASSMYGRGMNAEAFF,TGTGCCAGTAGTATGTATGGCAGGGGGATGAACGCTGAAGCTTTCTTT
TRBV10-2,TRBD2,TRBJ2-2,-,CASSERLTSRFTGELFF,TGCGCCAGCAGTGAGAGATTGACTAGCAGATTCACCGGGGAGCTGTTTTTT
TRBV5-8,TRBD1,TRBJ1-1,-,CASSVQGAFF,TGTGCCAGCAGCGTACAGGGGGCTTTCTTT
TRBV9,-,TRBJ2-1,-,CASSVGGGSYNEQFF,TGTGCCAGCAGCGTAGGTGGGGGGTCCTACAATGAGCAGTTCTTC
TRBV29-1,-,TRBJ2-1,few,CSVDVQGRSYNEQFF,TGCAGCGTTGATGTTCAGGGTAGGTCCTACAATGAGCAGTTCTTC
TRBV24-1,TRBD2,TRBJ2-3,-,CATSVLAGDTQYF,TGTGCCACCAGTGTACTAGCGGGGGATACGCAGTATTTT
TRBV24-1,TRBD1,TRBJ2-5,-,CATSDRNRGETQYF,TGTGCCACCAGTGACCGTAACAGGGGAGAGACCCAGTACTTC
TRBV13,-,TRBJ2-1,-,CASSLPQGPNEQFF,TGTGCCAGCAGCTTACCCCAGGGCCCGAATGAGCAGTTCTTC
TRBV4-3,TRBD1,TRBJ1-2,-,CASSQDGGQNYGYTF,TGCGCCAGCAGCCAAGATGGGGGACAGAACTATGGCTACACCTTC
TRBV11-3,TRBD2,TRBJ2-7,few,CASSLDGLGGSYEQYF,TGTGCCAGCAGCTTAGATGGACTAGGCGGCTCCTACGAGCAGTACTTC
TRBV28,TRBD1,TRBJ1-5,-,CAGGRGQGASNQPQHF,TGTGCCGGCGGAAGGGGACAGGGGGCTTCCAATCAGCCCCAGCATTTT
TRBV28,TRBD1,TRBJ1-5,-,CASGGQGLTPQHF,TGTGCCAGCGGGGGACAGGGCCTTACGCCCCAGCATTTT
TRBV4-2,TRBD2,TRBJ2-4,-,CASSQATGGENIQYF,TGTGCCAGCAGCCAAGCAACGGGGGGAGAAAACATTCAGTACTTC
TRBV3-1/TRBV3-2,-,TRBJ1-6,-,CASSQGSQEGSPLHF,TGTGCCAGCAGCCAAGGAAGCCAGGAGGGCTCACCCCTCCACTTT
TRBV6-6,TRBD2,TRBJ2-5,-,CASAQGLAGKQETQYF,TGTGCCAGCGCACAGGGACTAGCGGGCAAGCAAGAGACCCAGTACTTC
TRBV7-2,-,TRBJ1-2,once,CASSLDRANYGYTF,TGTGCCAGCAGCTTGGACAGAGCTAACTATGGCTACACCTTC
TRBV19,-,TRBJ1-5,-,CASSILGVMQPQHF,TGTGCCAGTAGTATCTTAGGGGTTATGCAGCCCCAGCATTTT
TRBV11-3,TRBD2,TRBJ2-3,-,CASSLALAGGTDTQYF,TGTGCCAGCAGCTTAGCACTAGCGGGGGGCACAGATACGCAGTATTTT
TRBV7-9,-,TRBJ2-5,-,CASSLGSEGGTETQYF,TGTGCCAGCAGCTTAGGTTCGGAGGGGGGCACGGAGACCCAGTACTTC
TRBV11-2,TRBD1,TRBJ2-7,-,CASSPSLDRGGEQYF,TGTGCCAGCAGCCCATCCCTTGACAGGGGAGGCGAGCAGTACTTC
TRBV7-9,TRBD1,TRBJ2-7,-,CASSTPGTGGIYEQYF,TGTGCCAGCAGTACACCCGGGACAGGGGGGATTTACGAGCAGTACTTC
TRBV10-3,-,TRBJ1-3,-,CAISESPGRSSGNTIYF,TGTGCCATCAGTGAGTCTCCGGGACGAAGCTCTGGAAACACCATATATTTT
TRBV28,-,TRBJ2-7,-,CASSFKGPTYEQYF,TGTGCCAGCAGTTTTAAGGGACCGACCTACGAGCAGTACTTC
TRBV11-3,-,TRBJ2-5,-,CASSARVLQETQYF,TGTGCCAGCAGCGCCCGAGTACTCCAAGAGACCCAGTACTTC
TRBV7-2,-,TRBJ1-2,-,CASSFRRDVYGYTF,TGTGCCAGCAGCTTTAGAAGAGACGTCTATGGCTACACCTTC
TRBV6-1,TRBD2,TRBJ2-1,-,CASSELAGGNEQFF,TGTGCCAGCAGTGAACTAGCGGGGGGGAATGAGCAGTTCTTC
TRBV6-4,-,TRBJ1-2,-,CASSPELTNYGYTF,TGTGCCAGCAGCCCCGAGCTCACTAACTATGGCTACACCTTC
TRBV2,-,TRBJ1-2,-,CASSDGGNYGYTF,TGTGCCAGCAGTGACGGGGGTAACTATGGCTACACCTTC
TRBV4-1,-,TRBJ2-2,-,CASSQEVSPNTGELFF,TGCGCCAGCAGCCAAGAAGTCAGCCCGAACACCGGGGAGCTGTTTTTT
TRBV27,-,TRBJ2-1,-,CASSLALSSYNEQFF,TGTGCCAGCAGTTTAGCCTTAAGCTCCTACAATGAGCAGTTCTTC
TRBV5-6,-,TRBJ2-1,-,CASSLNRNEQFF,TGTGCCAGCAGCTTGAACCGCAATGAGCAGTTCTTC
TRBV9,-,TRBJ1-3,few,CASSVDGGNTIYF,TGTGCCAGCAGCGTAGATGGCGGAAACACCATATATTTT
TRBV4-1,-,TRBJ2-3,-,CASSQPQGDTQYF,TGCGCCAGCAGCCAACCACAGGGTGATACGCAGTATTTT
TRBV2,-,TRBJ1-2,-,CASSEAIGRGYTF,TGTGCCAGCAGTGAAGCGATAGGCAGGGGCTACACCTTC
TRBV14,-,TRBJ1-6,-,CASSRNNSPLHF,TGTGCCAGCAGCCGGAATAATTCACCCCTCCACTTT
TRBV12-3/TRBV12-4,-,TRBJ1-2,-,CASSQTVGYTF,TGTGCCAGCAGTCAGACAGTTGGCTACACCTTC
TRBV10-3,-,TRBJ1-3,few,CAISERSVSGNTIYF,TGTGCCATCAGTGAGAGGTCCGTCTCTGGAAACACCATATATTTT
TRBV5-1,TRBD1,TRBJ1-2,-,CASSLWGASGTGGLYGYTF,TGCGCCAGCAGCTTGTGGGGAGCATCCGGGACAGGGGGCCTCTATGGCTACACCTTC
TRBV19,-,TRBJ2-1,-,CASSITPSYNEQFF,TGTGCCAGTAGTATAACCCCCAGCTACAATGAGCAGTTCTTC
TRBV6-2/TRBV6-3,-,TRBJ2-5,-,CASSYSMGHLQETQYF,TGTGCCAGCAGTTACTCTATGGGACACCTCCAAGAGACCCAGTACTTC
TRBV5-1,-,TRBJ1-3,-,CASAPNRENGNTIYF,TGCGCCAGCGCACCGAACAGGGAAAATGGAAACACCATATATTTT
TRBV6-5,-,TRBJ1-4,-,CASTRSGHGEKLFF,TGTGCCAGCACCCGATCAGGACACGGGGAAAAACTGTTTTTT